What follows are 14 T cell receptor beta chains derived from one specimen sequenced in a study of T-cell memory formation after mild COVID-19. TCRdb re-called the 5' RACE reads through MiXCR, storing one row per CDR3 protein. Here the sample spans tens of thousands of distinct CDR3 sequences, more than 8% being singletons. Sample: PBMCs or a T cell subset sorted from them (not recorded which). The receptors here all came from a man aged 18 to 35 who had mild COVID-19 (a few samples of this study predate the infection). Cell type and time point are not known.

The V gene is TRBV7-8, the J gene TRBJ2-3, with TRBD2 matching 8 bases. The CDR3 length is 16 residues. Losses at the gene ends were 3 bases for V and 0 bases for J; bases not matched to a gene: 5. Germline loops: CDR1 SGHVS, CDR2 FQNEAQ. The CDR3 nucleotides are TGTGCCAGCAGCTTGGGACTAGGAACTAGCACAGATACGCAGTATTTT. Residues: CASSLGLGTSTDTQYF.

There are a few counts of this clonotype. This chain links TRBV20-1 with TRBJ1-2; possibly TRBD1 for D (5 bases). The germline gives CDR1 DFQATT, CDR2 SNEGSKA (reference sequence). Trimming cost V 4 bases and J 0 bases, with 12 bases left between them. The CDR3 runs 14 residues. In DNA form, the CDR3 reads TGCAGTGCTACCCAGGGAGGGGCTAACTATGGCTACACCTTC. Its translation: CSATQGGANYGYTF.

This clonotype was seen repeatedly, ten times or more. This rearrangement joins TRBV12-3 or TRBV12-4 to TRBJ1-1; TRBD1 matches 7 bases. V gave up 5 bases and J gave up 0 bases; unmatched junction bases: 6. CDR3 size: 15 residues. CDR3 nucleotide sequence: TGTGCCAGCAGTCCCCAAGGGACAGTGAACACTGAAGCTTTCTTT. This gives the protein CASSPQGTVNTEAFF.

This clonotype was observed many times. CDR3 DNA: TGTGCCAGCAGCTCCCCCCGGGAGGGGGGCGAGCAGTACGTC. It encodes CASSSPREGGEQYV. The chain combines TRBV7-2 with TRBJ2-7, with 8 nucleotides matching TRBD2. The V and J ends lost 4 bases and 6 bases, in that order; junction bases with no gene match: 8. Germline V gene data show CDR1 as SGHTA and CDR2 as FQGNSA. The CDR3 sequence is 14 residues long.

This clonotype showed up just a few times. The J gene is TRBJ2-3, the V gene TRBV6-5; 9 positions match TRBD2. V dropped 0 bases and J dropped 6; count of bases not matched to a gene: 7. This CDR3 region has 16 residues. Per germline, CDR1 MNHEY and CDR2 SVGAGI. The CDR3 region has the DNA TGTGCCAGCAGTTACTCTAGCGGGGGCCAGCCTGATACGCAGTATTTT. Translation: CASSYSSGGQPDTQYF.

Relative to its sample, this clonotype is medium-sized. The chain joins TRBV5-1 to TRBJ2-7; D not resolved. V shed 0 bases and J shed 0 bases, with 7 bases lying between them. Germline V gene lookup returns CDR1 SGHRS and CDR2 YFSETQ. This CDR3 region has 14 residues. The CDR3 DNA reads TGCGCCAGCAGCTTGGATCCGAGCTCCTACGAGCAGTACGTC. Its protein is CASSLDPSSYEQYV.

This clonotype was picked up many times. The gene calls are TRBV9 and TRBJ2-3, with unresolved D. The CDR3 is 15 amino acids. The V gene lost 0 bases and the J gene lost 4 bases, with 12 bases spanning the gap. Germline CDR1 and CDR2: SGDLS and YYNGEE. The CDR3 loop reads CASSVDPKGSDTQYF. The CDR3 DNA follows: TGTGCCAGCAGCGTAGACCCGAAGGGCTCAGATACGCAGTATTTT.

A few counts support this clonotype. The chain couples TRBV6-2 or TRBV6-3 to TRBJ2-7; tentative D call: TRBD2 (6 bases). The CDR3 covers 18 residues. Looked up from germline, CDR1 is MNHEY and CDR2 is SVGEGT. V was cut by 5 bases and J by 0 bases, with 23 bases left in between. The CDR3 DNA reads TGTGCCAGCAGTAATCAACCGGGACCCCTCGGGAGCTCCTACGAGCAGTACTTC. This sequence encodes CASSNQPGPLGSSYEQYF.

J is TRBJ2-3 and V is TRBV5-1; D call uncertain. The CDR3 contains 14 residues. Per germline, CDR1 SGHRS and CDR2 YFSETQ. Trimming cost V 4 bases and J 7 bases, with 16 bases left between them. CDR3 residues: CASSPGSRSYTQYF. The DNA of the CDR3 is TGCGCCAGCAGCCCCGGATCCCGAAGCTATACGCAGTATTTT.

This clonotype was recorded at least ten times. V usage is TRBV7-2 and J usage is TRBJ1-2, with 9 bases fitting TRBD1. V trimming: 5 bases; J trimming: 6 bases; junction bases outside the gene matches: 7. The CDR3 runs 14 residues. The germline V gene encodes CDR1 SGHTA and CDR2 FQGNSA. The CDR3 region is CASSDGQGMNGYTF. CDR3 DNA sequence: TGTGCCAGCAGCGACGGACAGGGGATGAATGGCTACACCTTC.

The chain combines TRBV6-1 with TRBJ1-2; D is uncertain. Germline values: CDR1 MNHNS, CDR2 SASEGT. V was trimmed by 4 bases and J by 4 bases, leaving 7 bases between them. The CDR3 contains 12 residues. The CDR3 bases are TGTGCCAGCAGTGCGGCTCCCTATGGCTACACCTTC. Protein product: CASSAAPYGYTF.

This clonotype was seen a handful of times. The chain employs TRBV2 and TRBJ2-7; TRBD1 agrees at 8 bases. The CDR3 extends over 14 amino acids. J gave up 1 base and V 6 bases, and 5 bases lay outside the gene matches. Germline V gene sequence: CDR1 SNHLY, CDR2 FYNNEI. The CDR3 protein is CASSDWTGSYEQYV. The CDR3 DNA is TGTGCCAGCAGCGACTGGACAGGGTCCTACGAGCAGTACGTC.

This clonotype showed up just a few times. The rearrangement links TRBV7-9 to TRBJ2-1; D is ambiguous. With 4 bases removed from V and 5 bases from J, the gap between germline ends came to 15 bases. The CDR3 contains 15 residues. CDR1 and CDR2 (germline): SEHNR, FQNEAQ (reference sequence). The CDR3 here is CASSSPEKFDNEQFF. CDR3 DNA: TGTGCCAGCAGCTCCCCGGAGAAATTCGACAATGAGCAGTTCTTC.

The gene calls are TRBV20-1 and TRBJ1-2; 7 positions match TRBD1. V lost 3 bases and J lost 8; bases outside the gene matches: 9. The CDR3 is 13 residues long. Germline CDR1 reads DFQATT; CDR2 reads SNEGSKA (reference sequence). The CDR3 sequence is CSASLPGQSGYTF. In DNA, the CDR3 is TGCAGTGCTAGCTTACCGGGACAGTCGGGCTACACCTTC.